The following is a T cell receptor (beta chain) sequence with its context. This specimen comes from a study of blood T cell repertoires in COVID-19. Overall study context: Specimens from acute and convalescent COVID-19 originated in the United States, Italy and Spain.

Per the study methods: By means of reference gene primer amplification, nucleated cell counts were estimated. Assay: immunoSEQ multiplex PCR; the TCRdb copy retains only in-frame clones and omits some. V, J and clone size reflect that table, while D and trimming were determined from the DNA. The table shows roughly 150,000 clones, with 82% occurring only once. The source material was peripheral blood. The clonotype was recovered from a woman of 80 years or more with active or convalescent COVID-19.

The CDR3 DNA sequence: TGTGCCAGCAGTGAGGGGCGGGAGGGTGATCAGCAGTTCTTC. Amino acid sequence: CASSEGREGDQQFF. The chain has TRBV2 and TRBJ2-1; 9 bases agree with TRBD2. Germline V gives CDR1 SNHLY, CDR2 FYNNEI. The CDR3 totals 14 residues. Trimming took 3 bases from V and 11 from J; bases not matched to a gene: 8.